This T cell receptor beta chain was sequenced for a study of regulatory T cells in long-lasting Graves disease. Study-wide results and limits: Authors noted too few samples as a limitation.

Stated time point: persistent/refractory GD, antithyroid drugs over 5 years with positive TRAb. From RNA extracted from PBMCs, the TCR library was made. A volume of about 9 milliliters of peripheral blood was collected in EDTA tubes. Comments on this clonotype: Its antigen remains unidentified.

Construction of the TCR beta libraries employed iRepertoire HTBI primers in conjunction with Arm-PCR of CDR3 regions. TCRdb re-derived calls from the multiplex PCR reads in MiXCR, one entry per CDR3 protein. Of approximately 470,000 distinct CDR3 sequences in the sample, less than 25% were seen once. The germline CDR1 and CDR2 sequences are SGHRS and YFSETQ. The junction had 5 bases not matched to a gene; V was cut back by 3 bases and J by 1 base. The CDR3 spans 15 residues. Sequencing was performed on peripheral blood mononuclear cells (PBMCs), taken when the disease was refractory, from a patient treated with antithyroid drugs. The rearrangement links TRBV5-1 to TRBJ1-1; TRBD1 matches 8 bases. This TCR came from a female donor with Graves disease. The CDR3 is CASSWQGAGNTEAFF. The CDR3 DNA is TGCGCCAGCAGCTGGCAGGGGGCGGGGAACACTGAAGCTTTCTTT.